The 10 T cell receptor beta chains reported below all come from one sample, sequenced in a study of blood T cells in healthy people across ages. For the second PCR, which ran for about 7 to 12 cycles, a sample-barcoded 5' primer and a J-beta primer mix were used. TCRdb reprocessed the 5' RACE reads with MiXCR, giving one entry per CDR3 protein. Found here are about 780,000 distinct CDR3 sequences, around half of them singletons; the top ten hold 15% to 20%. Sequencing was performed on blood. The receptor set was obtained from a man older than 75 in good health.

This clonotype was counted between two and nine times. The chain recombines TRBV5-1 with TRBJ1-6; D perhaps matches TRBD1 (6 bases). V was pared by 0 bases and J by 7 bases, with 11 bases between. Germline V gene sequence: CDR1 SGHRS, CDR2 YFSETQ. CDR3 length: 15 residues. For the CDR3, the DNA is TGCGCCAGCAGCTTGGTTCAGGGACAAAATTCACCCCTCCACTTT. It yields the protein CASSLVQGQNSPLHF.

This clonotype appeared a few times. The chain employs TRBV3-1 and TRBJ2-5, with TRBD2 matching 11 bases. The CDR3 loop spans 16 amino acids. Germline V gene data show CDR1 as LGHDT and CDR2 as YNNKEL (reference sequence). Trimming at V came to 4 bases and at J to 5 bases, leaving 9 bases not matched to a gene. The chain's CDR3 is CASSPIQTSGTETQYF. CDR3 in DNA: TGTGCCAGCAGCCCTATTCAGACTAGCGGGACGGAGACCCAGTACTTC.

This clonotype was seen only a few times. This chain links TRBV5-1 with TRBJ2-7, with 8 bases matching TRBD1. The CDR3 runs 17 residues. The J segment lost 5 bases and the V segment lost 4 bases, leaving 17 bases of the junction unmatched. Germline V gene data show CDR1 as SGHRS and CDR2 as YFSETQ. CDR3 region: CASSRMPDLRTGNEQYF. DNA for the CDR3: TGCGCCAGCAGCCGCATGCCGGACCTGAGGACAGGGAACGAGCAGTACTTC.

This clonotype has more than one count but fewer than ten. The chain couples TRBV30 to TRBJ2-2; 9 bases align to TRBD2. V trimming: 3 bases; J trimming: 0 bases; junction bases outside the gene matches: 5. Germline lookup yields CDR1 GTSNPN and CDR2 SVGIG (reference sequence). CDR3 length equals 16 residues. For the CDR3, the DNA is TGTGCCTGGAGGAAAGGACTAGCGTCGAACACCGGGGAGCTGTTTTTT. Amino acids: CAWRKGLASNTGELFF.

The chain uses TRBV6-5 and TRBJ2-7; D gene ambiguous. The assigned J gene may be wrong: the sequence end matches TRBJ2-5 better. CDR1 and CDR2 (germline): MNHEY, SVGAGI. The CDR3 has 13 residues. CDR3 protein: CASRFTQEGTQYF. The CDR3 DNA reads as TGTGCCAGCAGGTTTACCCAAGAAGGGACCCAGTACTTC.

The gene calls are TRBV29-1 and TRBJ1-1; no reliable D call. Germline V CDR1 and CDR2: SQVTM, ANQGSEA. V dropped 2 bases and J dropped 0 bases, with 4 bases sitting between them. The CDR3 spans 12 residues. The DNA of the CDR3 is TGCAGCGTTGAAAAGATGAACACTGAAGCTTTCTTT. Translation gives CSVEKMNTEAFF.

This sequence joins TRBV27 and TRBJ2-7, with 11 positions matching TRBD1. The end of the DNA aligns better with TRBJ2-4, so the J call may be wrong. CDR1 and CDR2 (germline): MNHEY, SMNVEV (reference sequence). This CDR3 has 14 amino acids. In DNA, the CDR3 is TGTGCCAGCAGTCCCGGGACAGGGGGAAACATTCAGTACTTC. As protein: CASSPGTGGNIQYF.

This clonotype was counted a few times. V is TRBV2 and J is TRBJ1-6; unclear D gene. CDR1 is SNHLY and CDR2 is FYNNEI in the germline V gene. Trimming took 4 bases from V and 4 from J, leaving 5 bases between them. The CDR3 spans 13 residues. CDR3 sequence (DNA): TGTGCCAGCAGTGCGGGGTATAATTCACCCCTCCACTTT. Amino acid sequence: CASSAGYNSPLHF. The full variable domain, rest sourced from reference TRBV2 and TRBJ1-6, is EPEVTQTPSHQVTQMGQEVILRCVPISNHLYFYWYRQILGQKVEFLVSFYNNEISEKSEIFDDQFSVERPDGSNFTLKIRSTKLEDSAMYFCASSAGYNSPLHFGNGTRLTVT.

This clonotype was found a few times. J is TRBJ2-7 and V is TRBV12-3 or TRBV12-4; D is ambiguous. This CDR3 has 13 amino acids. Between the trimmed V and J ends, which lost 7 bases and 4 bases, there was a span of 14 bases. CDR3 bases: TGTGCCAGCACCCAAGGACCTATTTACGAGCAGTACTTC. It specifies CASTQGPIYEQYF.

V gene TRBV20-1 combines with J gene TRBJ1-2; D unresolved. Trimming pared 5 bases from V and 2 bases from J, leaving 15 bases between. Germline assignment: CDR1 DFQATT and CDR2 SNEGSKA (reference sequence). This CDR3 region has 14 residues. In DNA, the CDR3 is TGCAGTGCTCCGCTAGATGGGAGGAACTATGGCTACACCTTC. Encoded protein: CSAPLDGRNYGYTF.